The 20 T cell receptor beta chains listed next were all sequenced from one sample in a study of early T cells in non-severe SARS-CoV-2 infection. TCRdb re-called the 5' RACE reads with MiXCR, one entry per CDR3 protein. This sample has over 60,000 distinct CDR3 sequences, with around a tenth found just once. Sequencing input: whole blood. These receptors were collected from an adult who was a healthcare worker with PCR-confirmed SARS-CoV-2 infection or an uninfected control (not recorded which).

In this sample, this clonotype turned up a few times. This chain joins TRBV6-5 and TRBJ2-5; D remains unclear. Trimming pared 8 bases from V and 5 bases from J, leaving 15 bases between. This CDR3 region has 13 residues. Per germline, CDR1 MNHEY and CDR2 SVGAGI. CDR3 residues: CASRHPNGETQYF. The CDR3, as DNA: TGTGCCAGCCGCCACCCTAATGGGGAGACCCAGTACTTC.

As to this clonotype: One end of the junction does not line up with germline, which may come from a read error. V is TRBV20-1 and J is TRBJ2-5; TRBD2 agrees at 8 bases. Germline values: CDR1 DFQATT, CDR2 SNEGSKA (reference sequence). This CDR3 is 15 amino acids long. CDR3: CSTSDSSGFQETQYF. DNA of the CDR3: TGCAGTACTAGTGACTCTAGCGGGTTCCAAGAGACCCAGTACTTC.

V and J are TRBV29-1 and TRBJ2-7, with 12 nucleotides matching TRBD2. The length of the CDR3 is 13 residues. Per the germline V gene, CDR1 is SQVTM and CDR2 is ANQGSEA. Losses at the gene ends were 7 bases for V and 6 bases for J; bases not matched to a gene: 7. Here the CDR3 DNA reads TGCAGCGGCCGACTAGCGGGAGTCGGCGAGCAGTACTTC. Protein: CSGRLAGVGEQYF.

This clonotype has a count of ten or more. The chain uses TRBV7-9 and TRBJ2-1, with 8 bases matching TRBD2. V gave up 2 bases and J gave up 5 bases; unmatched junction bases: 5. This CDR3 spans 15 amino acids. CDR1 and CDR2 (germline): SEHNR, FQNEAQ (reference sequence). The CDR3 loop reads CASSLLAGGDNEQFF. As DNA, the CDR3 is TGTGCCAGCAGCTTACTTGCGGGGGGAGACAATGAGCAGTTCTTC.

The DNA for the CDR3 is TGCGCCAGCAGCTCACTAGCGGGGAGTACGCAGTATTTT. Encoded protein: CASSSLAGSTQYF. V is TRBV5-1 and J is TRBJ2-3; 10 nucleotides match TRBD2. Trimming removed 3 bases from V and 8 bases from J; junction bases left unmatched: 3. CDR3 length: 13 amino acids. The germline V gene encodes CDR1 SGHRS and CDR2 YFSETQ.

This clonotype was found many times. The CDR3 bases are TGTGCCAGCAGTGAAGGATACTCAGAGACCCAGTACTTC. It is translated as CASSEGYSETQYF. The gene calls are TRBV6-1 and TRBJ2-5; D is uncertain. The CDR3 has 13 amino acids. Germline V gene data show CDR1 as MNHNS and CDR2 as SASEGT. Deletions cut 1 base from V and 4 bases from J, with 7 bases between.

This clonotype was seen a few times. The chain links TRBV6-2 or TRBV6-3 to TRBJ2-1, with 12 bases fitting TRBD2. The CDR3 loop spans 17 amino acids. J gave up 4 bases and V 6 bases, and 10 bases lay outside the gene matches. Germline V lookup: CDR1 MNHEY, CDR2 SVGEGT. Written as DNA, the CDR3 is TGTGCCAGCAGCGCCTCGCTAGCGGGAGGGCCTTACAATGAGCAGTTCTTC. Its translation is CASSASLAGGPYNEQFF.

This clonotype has just a few counts. V usage is TRBV20-1 and J usage is TRBJ1-1; D is possibly TRBD1 (6 bases). The CDR3 has 12 amino acids. The germline V and J ends were trimmed by 3 bases and 6 bases, with 11 bases remaining between them. The germline V gene encodes CDR1 DFQATT and CDR2 SNEGSKA (reference sequence). CDR3 residues: CSAREGGPEAFF. CDR3 nucleotide sequence: TGCAGTGCTAGGGAGGGGGGCCCTGAAGCTTTCTTT.

This clonotype has more than one count but fewer than ten. This sequence joins TRBV2 and TRBJ1-1; D call uncertain. There are 14 residues in the CDR3. Trimming removed 4 bases at V and 4 bases at J, with 13 bases between. In germline, CDR1 is SNHLY, CDR2 FYNNEI. The CDR3 region is CASSGIRTGTEAFF. The CDR3 DNA reads TGTGCCAGCAGTGGGATACGGACCGGCACTGAAGCTTTCTTT.

This clonotype came up many times. This chain links TRBV7-8 with TRBJ2-5; a possible D gene is TRBD2 (5 bases). The germline V gene encodes CDR1 SGHVS and CDR2 FQNEAQ. Trimming shortened V by 5 bases and J by 10 bases, and 14 bases separated the two germline ends. This CDR3 has 12 amino acids. The CDR3 protein is CASSPTDRDQYF. The CDR3 bases are TGTGCCAGCAGCCCGACGGACCGGGACCAGTACTTC.

This clonotype has ten or more counts. The V gene is TRBV7-9, the J gene TRBJ2-1; TRBD2 matches at 9 bases. The CDR3 sequence is 13 residues long. Germline CDR1 is SEHNR and CDR2 is FQNEAQ (reference sequence). J lost 6 bases, V lost 8 bases, and 5 bases had no gene match. The CDR3 DNA reads TGTGCCAGCTCAGCGGGGGGCATCAATGAGCAGTTCTTC. This encodes CASSAGGINEQFF.

CDR3 protein: CASSRWGAGWPEQYF. Here the CDR3 DNA reads TGTGCCAGCAGCCGATGGGGAGCGGGGTGGCCCGAGCAGTACTTC. The chain joins TRBV5-4 to TRBJ2-7; 7 bases match TRBD2. J lost 6 bases, V lost 4 bases, and 13 bases had no gene match. Germline CDR1 and CDR2: SGHNT and YYREEE (reference sequence). The CDR3 spans 15 residues. Based on the CDR3 plus reference TRBV5-4 and TRBJ2-7, the full variable domain is ETGVTQSPTHLIKTRGQQVTLRCSSQSGHNTVSWYQQALGQGPQFIFQYYREEENGRGNFPPRFSGLQFPNYSSELNVNALELDDSALYLCASSRWGAGWPEQYFGPGTRLTVT.

The chain links TRBV20-1 to TRBJ2-2, with TRBD1 identical over 12 bases. V was pared by 5 bases and J by 5 bases, with 6 bases of the junction left unmatched. This CDR3 has 15 amino acids. CDR1 and CDR2 from the germline V gene are DFQATT and SNEGSKA (reference sequence). The CDR3, as DNA: TGCAGTGCTGGCCGGGACAGGGGGCCGACCGGGGAGCTGTTTTTT. Translated, it gives CSAGRDRGPTGELFF.

The chain has TRBV5-5 and TRBJ2-7, with D hard to call. This CDR3 contains 14 residues. Germline V gene data show CDR1 as SGHKS and CDR2 as YYEKEE (reference sequence). V was trimmed by 1 base and J by 3 bases, leaving 11 bases between them. CDR3 sequence (DNA): TGTGCCAGCAGCTTGCTTCCCAGAAGCTACGAGCAGTACTTC. It specifies CASSLLPRSYEQYF.

This clonotype came up many times. The V and J genes are TRBV9 and TRBJ2-5, with 7 bases matching TRBD2. This CDR3 region has 14 residues. The V gene end was trimmed by 4 bases and the J gene end by 4 bases; junction bases not matched to a gene: 7. CDR1 and CDR2 from the germline V gene are SGDLS and YYNGEE. The CDR3 is CASSPGTTPETQYF. CDR3 nucleotides: TGTGCCAGCAGCCCAGGGACTACGCCAGAGACCCAGTACTTC.

The chain links TRBV10-1 to TRBJ2-7; perhaps TRBD2 as D (5 bases). The CDR3 covers 14 residues. V lost 5 bases to trimming and J lost 3 bases, with 14 bases between them. Germline assignment: CDR1 WNHNN and CDR2 SYGVQD (reference sequence). CDR3 sequence reads: CASSPSGDRYEQYF. CDR3 DNA sequence: TGCGCCAGCAGTCCGAGCGGCGACCGCTACGAGCAGTACTTC.

This clonotype was seen at least ten times. This chain uses TRBV20-1 with TRBJ1-6; D is perhaps TRBD1 (6 bases). Trimming stripped 0 bases from V and 3 bases from J, with 12 bases between. The CDR3 extends over 16 amino acids. Germline values: CDR1 DFQATT, CDR2 SNEGSKA (reference sequence). CDR3: CSARDLQGNYNSPLHF. The CDR3 DNA reads TGCAGTGCTAGAGATCTTCAGGGGAACTATAATTCACCCCTCCACTTT.

This chain uses TRBV7-3 with TRBJ1-1, with D perhaps matching TRBD1 (5 bases). V was pared by 5 bases and J by 6 bases, with 16 bases between. Germline values: CDR1 SGHTA, CDR2 FQGTGA. This CDR3 has 14 residues. CDR3 coding DNA: TGTGCCAGCAGCAAAGGCCTCACGGGGGCTGAAGCTTTCTTT. This encodes CASSKGLTGAEAFF.

This clonotype was recorded many times. This sequence joins TRBV6-1 and TRBJ2-4; the D gene is possibly TRBD2 (6 bases). Between the trimmed V and J ends, which lost 7 bases and 6 bases, there was a span of 19 bases. Germline CDR1 and CDR2: MNHNS and SASEGT. CDR3 length equals 15 residues. The DNA of the CDR3 is TGTGCCAGCACCAAAGAACGGGGGTTGGTAAACATTCAGTACTTC. Translated, it gives CASTKERGLVNIQYF.

This chain links TRBV5-6 with TRBJ2-3; the D gene could be TRBD1 or TRBD2 (6 bases each). The CDR3 length is 17 residues. V lost 6 bases and J 0 bases, leaving 20 bases between the germline ends. Germline values: CDR1 SGHDT, CDR2 YYEEEE. The CDR3 coding sequence is TGTGCCAGCATCGGGGGCGCAAAATTAACTAGCACAGATACGCAGTATTTT. Protein: CASIGGAKLTSTDTQYF.